This TCR beta chain was identified during a study of T cells in Graves' hyperthyroidism and ophthalmopathy. Study results and limitations: Clonotypes that were expanded in thyroid above 0.001 mostly appeared in blood too. Ophthalmopathy, as predicted by the model, came a median approximately 5.9 months after the prediction.

This CDR3 is built from 14 residues. V dropped 2 bases and J dropped 3 bases, with 14 bases sitting between them. CDR1 and CDR2 from the germline V gene are DFQATT and SNEGSKA (reference sequence). This clonotype turned up a few times. Its antigen is currently unknown. Researchers amplified the TCR beta CDR3 regions from RNA transcripts. Carried out on the TCR CDR3, a first-round RT-PCR used the HTBI primer set. TCRdb ran MiXCR on the multiplex PCR reads and lists one entry per CDR3 protein. Altogether around 690,000 distinct CDR3 sequences are present, around 21% being singletons, with the ten largest covering roughly 30%.

The sequencing input was blood. This receptor was identified in a man aged 30 to 39 with Graves' ophthalmopathy. J is TRBJ2-7 and V is TRBV20-1; possibly TRBD1 or TRBD2 for D (7 bases each). The CDR3 sequence is CSARQGGLDYEQYF. The CDR3 region has the DNA TGCAGTGCTAGACAGGGGGGGCTTGACTACGAGCAGTACTTC.